This T cell receptor (beta chain) was identified in a study of CD8+CD57+ T cells in acquired aplastic anemia. CDR1 is DFQATT, CDR2 SNEGSKA, per germline (reference sequence). Trimming shortened V by 3 bases and J by 13 bases, and 25 bases separated the two germline ends. The CDR3 is 16 amino acids. Study-wide results and limits: The CD8+ Simpson's diversity of patients and controls was not significantly different. Patients and controls shared around 30 CD8+ CDR3 sequences.

Profiling that covered TCR beta VDJ and CDR3 relied on genomic DNA as its template. One entry per CDR3 protein, called by TCRdb with MiXCR from the reads. The data show about 120,000 distinct CDR3 sequences, approximately 40% seen once. Patients sequenced had flow cytometry evidence of CD8+CD57+ cell expansion. Every patient was diagnosed with severe acquired aplastic anemia. Many counts were recorded for this clonotype. Its antigen is unidentified. The TCR comes from a human donor with aplastic anemia. Sequenced sample: sorted CD4+, CD8+, or CD8+CD57+ T cells (not recorded which) from PBMCs. The chain couples TRBV20-1 to TRBJ1-6; TRBD1 is a possible D gene (6 bases). CDR3 coding DNA: TGCAGTGCTAGCTCACCAGTCCGGGACACTGGGCCGCCCCTCCACTTT. This gives the protein CSASSPVRDTGPPLHF.